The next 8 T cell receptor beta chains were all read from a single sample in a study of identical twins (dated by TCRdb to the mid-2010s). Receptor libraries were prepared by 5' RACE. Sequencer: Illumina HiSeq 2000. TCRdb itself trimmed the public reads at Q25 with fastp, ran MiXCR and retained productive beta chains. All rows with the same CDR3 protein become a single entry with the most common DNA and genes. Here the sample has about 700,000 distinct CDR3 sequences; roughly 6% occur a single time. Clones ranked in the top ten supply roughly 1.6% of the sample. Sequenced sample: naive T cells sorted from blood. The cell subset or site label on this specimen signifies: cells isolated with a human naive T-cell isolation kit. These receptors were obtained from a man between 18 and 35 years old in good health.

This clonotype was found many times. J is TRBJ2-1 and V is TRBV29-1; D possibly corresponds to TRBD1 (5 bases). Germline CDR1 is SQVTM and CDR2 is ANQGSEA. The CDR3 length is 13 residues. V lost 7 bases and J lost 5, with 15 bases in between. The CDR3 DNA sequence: TGCAGCGGTGATGACAGTAACAACAATGAGCAGTTCTTC. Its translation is CSGDDSNNNEQFF.

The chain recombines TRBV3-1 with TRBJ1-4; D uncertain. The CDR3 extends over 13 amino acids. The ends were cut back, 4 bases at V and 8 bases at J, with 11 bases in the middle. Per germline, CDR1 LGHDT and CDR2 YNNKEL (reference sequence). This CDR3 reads CASSPDREEKLFF. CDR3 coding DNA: TGTGCCAGCAGCCCGGACCGGGAGGAAAAACTGTTTTTT.

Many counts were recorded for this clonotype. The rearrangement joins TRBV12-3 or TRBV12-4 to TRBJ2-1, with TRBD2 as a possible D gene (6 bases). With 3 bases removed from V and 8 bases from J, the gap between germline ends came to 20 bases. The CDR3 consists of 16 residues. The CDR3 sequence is CASSFGEGLPFDEQFF. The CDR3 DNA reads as TGTGCCAGCAGTTTCGGTGAAGGACTACCCTTCGATGAGCAGTTCTTC.

CDR3 loop: CATSSDREETQYF. The CDR3 DNA reads as TGTGCCACCAGTTCTGACAGGGAAGAGACCCAGTACTTC. V is TRBV24-1 and J is TRBJ2-5; 7 nucleotides match TRBD1. CDR3 length: 13 residues. V trimming: 6 bases; J trimming: 3 bases; junction bases outside the gene matches: 3. CDR1 and CDR2 from the germline V gene are KGHDR and SFDVKD.

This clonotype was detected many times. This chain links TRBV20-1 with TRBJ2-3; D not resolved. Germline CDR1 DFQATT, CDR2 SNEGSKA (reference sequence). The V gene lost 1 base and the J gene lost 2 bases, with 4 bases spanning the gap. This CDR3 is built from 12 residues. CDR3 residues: CSARGVTDTQYF. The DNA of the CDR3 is TGCAGTGCTAGAGGGGTCACAGATACGCAGTATTTT.

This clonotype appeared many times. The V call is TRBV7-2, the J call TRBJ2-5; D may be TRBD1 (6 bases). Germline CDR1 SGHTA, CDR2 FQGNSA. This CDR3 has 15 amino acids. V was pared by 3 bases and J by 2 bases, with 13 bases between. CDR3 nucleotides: TGTGCCAGCAGCTTTGGACAGACGGTACAAGAGACCCAGTACTTC. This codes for CASSFGQTVQETQYF. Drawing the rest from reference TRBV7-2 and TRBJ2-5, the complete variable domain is GAGVSQSPSNKVTEKGKDVELRCDPISGHTALYWYRQSLGQGLEFLIYFQGNSAPDKSGLPSDRFSAERTGGSVSTLTIQRTQQEDSAVYLCASSFGQTVQETQYFGPGTRLLVL.

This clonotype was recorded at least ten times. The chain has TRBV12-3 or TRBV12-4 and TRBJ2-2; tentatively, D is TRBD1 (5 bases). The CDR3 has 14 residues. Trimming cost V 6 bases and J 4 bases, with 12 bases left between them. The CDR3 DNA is TGTGCCAGCAGAGCAGACAGATTCACCGGGGAGCTGTTTTTT. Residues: CASRADRFTGELFF.

The CDR3 reads CASSEEAYGLSDGNNEQFF. CDR3 in DNA: TGTGCCAGCAGTGAAGAGGCGTATGGTCTTTCCGACGGTAACAATGAGCAGTTCTTC. The genes are TRBV6-1 and TRBJ2-1; D gene ambiguous. The CDR3 extends over 19 amino acids. Germline V gene lookup returns CDR1 MNHNS and CDR2 SASEGT. Trimming took off 1 base at V and 5 bases at J, with 24 bases between the two ends.